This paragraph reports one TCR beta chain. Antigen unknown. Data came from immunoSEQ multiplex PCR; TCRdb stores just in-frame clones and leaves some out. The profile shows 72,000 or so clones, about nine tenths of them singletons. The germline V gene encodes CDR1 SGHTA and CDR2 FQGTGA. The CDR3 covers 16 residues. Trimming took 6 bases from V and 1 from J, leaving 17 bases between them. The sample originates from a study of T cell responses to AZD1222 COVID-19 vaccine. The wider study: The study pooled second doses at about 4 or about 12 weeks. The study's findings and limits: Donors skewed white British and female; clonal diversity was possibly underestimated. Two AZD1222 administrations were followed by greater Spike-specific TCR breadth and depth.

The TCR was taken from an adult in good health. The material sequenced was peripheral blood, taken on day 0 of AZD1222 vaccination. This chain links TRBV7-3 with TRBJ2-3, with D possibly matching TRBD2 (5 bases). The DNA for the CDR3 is TGTGCCAGCAGTCTGCTTGCGGGCCAGGGCACAGATACGCAGTATTTT. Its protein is CASSLLAGQGTDTQYF.